This T cell receptor beta chain was identified in a study of cytomegalovirus exposure and HLA in healthy donors. General observations from the study: An analysis was carried out at a later point. It showed that HLA-associated TCR beta chains were more clonally expanded than equally common non-associated chains.

Primers for the PCR totalled 60 Vbeta and 13 Jbeta. Sequencing used immunoSEQ multiplex PCR; TCRdb keeps in-frame clones, though not all of them. This table holds around 190,000 clones, around 82% found once. Per the germline V gene, CDR1 is MNHNS and CDR2 is SASEGT. J was trimmed by 3 bases and V by 6 bases; bases with no gene match: 5. The CDR3 covers 14 residues. As to this clone: Its antigen is unknown.

Sequencing was performed on PBMCs. This chain joins TRBV6-1 and TRBJ2-7; 10 bases are shared with TRBD2. The receptor was derived from a woman under 40 in good health and CMV-seronegative. The CDR3 loop reads CASRLAGPLYEQYF. The CDR3 nucleotides are TGTGCCAGCAGACTAGCGGGACCCCTCTACGAGCAGTACTTC.